Listed here are 21 T cell receptor beta chains from one sample, sequenced in a study of regulatory T cells in long-lasting Graves disease. TCR beta libraries were built with iRepertoire HTBI primers and Arm-PCR of CDR3 regions. Via MiXCR, TCRdb re-called the multiplex PCR reads, giving one row per CDR3 protein. The table includes some 330,000 distinct CDR3 sequences, roughly 20% detected once. Time point in this sample: persistent/refractory GD, antithyroid drugs over 5 years with positive TRAb. Making the TCR library involved RNA that had been extracted from PBMCs. The sequencing here drew on peripheral blood mononuclear cells (PBMCs), taken when the disease was refractory, from a patient treated with antithyroid drugs. These receptors came from a woman aged 40 to 50 with Graves disease.

This chain joins TRBV7-9 and TRBJ1-2; D is unclear. Between the trimmed V and J ends, which lost 1 base and 7 bases, there was a span of 10 bases. The CDR3 runs to 13 residues. Germline loops: CDR1 SEHNR, CDR2 FQNEAQ (reference sequence). CDR3 nucleotides: TGTGCCAGCAGCTTAGGAAGGGTGGGTGGCTACACCTTC. Protein product: CASSLGRVGGYTF. Complete variable domain (other parts from reference TRBV7-9 and TRBJ1-2): DTGVSQNPRHKITKRGQNVTFRCDPISEHNRLYWYRQTLGQGPEFLTYFQNEAQLEKSRLLSDRFSAERPKGSFSTLEIQRTEQGDSAMYLCASSLGRVGGYTFGSGTRLTVV.

Points on this clonotype: Since a much larger clone is just one base distant, this may be a read error. The V and J genes are TRBV6-1 and TRBJ2-2; 7 bases line up with TRBD2. Looked up from germline, CDR1 is MNHNS and CDR2 is SASEGT. Trimming at V came to 6 bases and at J to 6 bases, leaving 10 bases not matched to a gene. CDR3 size: 15 residues. The CDR3 spells CASRMIAGSAGELFF. CDR3 coding DNA: TGTGCCAGCAGGATGATAGCGGGCAGTGCCGGGGAGCTGTTTTTT.

This sequence joins TRBV20-1 and TRBJ2-7; D is possibly TRBD2 (6 bases). Trimming removed 0 bases at V and 0 bases at J, with 18 bases between. The CDR3 length is 17 residues. The V gene's germline CDR1 is DFQATT and CDR2 SNEGSKA (reference sequence). The CDR3 here is CSARDPKEGRISYEQYF. CDR3 sequence (DNA): TGCAGTGCTAGAGATCCTAAGGAGGGACGGATCTCCTACGAGCAGTACTTC.

This clonotype was counted a single time. This chain links TRBV5-1 with TRBJ1-5; weak D call: TRBD1 (6 bases). Deletions cut 4 bases from V and 2 bases from J, with 13 bases between. CDR1 SGHRS and CDR2 YFSETQ come from the germline V gene. The CDR3 has 15 amino acids. CDR3 bases: TGCGCCAGCAGCCCTGTGGGGGCAGGCAATCAGCCCCAGCATTTT. It yields the protein CASSPVGAGNQPQHF.

Many counts were recorded for this clonotype. The chain recombines TRBV25-1 with TRBJ1-5; 8 positions agree with TRBD1. This CDR3 region has 14 residues. The trim removed 3 bases at V and 4 bases at J, leaving 2 bases unmatched. Germline V gene sequence: CDR1 MGHDK, CDR2 SYGVNS. The CDR3 DNA reads as TGTGCCAGCAGTGAGGACAGGGAGAATCAGCCCCAGCATTTT. This encodes CASSEDRENQPQHF. Looking up the rest from reference TRBV25-1 and TRBJ1-5 gives the full variable domain: EADIYQTPRYLVIGTGKKITLECSQTMGHDKMYWYQQDPGMELHLIHYSYGVNSTEKGDLSSESTVSRIRTEHFPLTLESARPSHTSQYLCASSEDRENQPQHFGDGTRLSIL.

As regards this clonotype: A much more abundant neighbour one base away suggests this may be a read error. This chain links TRBV3-1 with TRBJ1-4; D is perhaps TRBD1 (6 bases). Per germline, CDR1 LGHDT and CDR2 YNNKEL (reference sequence). The CDR3 spans 14 residues. CDR3 amino acids: CASRTGPTSEKLFF. The CDR3 nucleotides read TGTGCCAGCAGGACAGGCCCCACTAGTGAAAAACTGTTTTTT. The full variable domain, completed using reference TRBV3-1 and TRBJ1-4, is DTAVSQTPKYLVTQMGNDKSIKCEQNLGHDTMYWYKQDSKKFLKIMFSYNNKELIINETVPNRFSPKSPDKAHLNLHINSLELGDSAVYFCASRTGPTSEKLFFGSGTQLSVL.

A few counts support this clonotype. The conserved closing phenylalanine or tryptophan is absent in this CDR3, likely reflecting a read error. This sequence joins TRBV3-1 and TRBJ2-5, with no clear D. Germline loops: CDR1 LGHDT, CDR2 YNNKEL (reference sequence). V was pared by 1 base and J by 6 bases, with 3 bases between. The CDR3 covers 11 residues. The CDR3 DNA reads TGTGCCAGCAGCCAAGCAAAGACCCAGTACCTC. It is translated as CASSQAKTQYL.

This clonotype was picked up a small number of times. The V call is TRBV6-1, the J call TRBJ2-6, with unresolved D. Germline CDR1 reads MNHNS; CDR2 reads SASEGT. Trimming removed 6 bases at V and 1 base at J, with 10 bases between. The CDR3 consists of 15 residues. CDR3 in DNA: TGTGCCAGCAGGGAAACAGCTTCTGGGGCCAACGTCCTGACTTTC. Encoded protein: CASRETASGANVLTF.

This chain joins TRBV5-1 and TRBJ1-3, with a weak D call TRBD1 (6 bases). This CDR3 is 16 amino acids long. Germline values: CDR1 SGHRS, CDR2 YFSETQ. Trimming left V 2 bases short and J 0 bases short, with 12 bases between. The CDR3 DNA is TGCGCCAGCAGCTTCCTGGACAGCTTCTCTGGAAACACCATATATTTT. This translates into CASSFLDSFSGNTIYF.

This clonotype was recorded at least ten times. The CDR3 loop is CSVEGTDSYEQYF. CDR3 sequence (DNA): TGCAGCGTTGAGGGGACAGACTCCTACGAGCAGTACTTC. V gene TRBV29-1 combines with J gene TRBJ2-7, with 7 bases identical to TRBD1. Unmatched junction bases numbered 2, after V lost 3 bases and J lost 0 bases. Per the germline V gene, CDR1 is SQVTM and CDR2 is ANQGSEA. The CDR3 runs 13 residues.

This clonotype turned up a few times. V and J are TRBV18 and TRBJ2-7, with D perhaps matching TRBD2 (5 bases). The V end was cut by 3 bases, the J end by 5 bases, with 8 bases between. The length of the CDR3 is 12 residues. Per the germline V gene, CDR1 is KGHSH and CDR2 is LQKENI. CDR3 residues: CASSPKRDEQYF. CDR3 in DNA: TGTGCCAGCTCACCCAAGAGGGACGAGCAGTACTTC.

The rearrangement links TRBV30 to TRBJ1-1; D is ambiguous. V was clipped by 0 bases and J by 2 bases, with 4 bases between them. CDR3 length equals 12 residues. From germline, CDR1 is GTSNPN and CDR2 SVGIG (reference sequence). CDR3 in amino acids: CAWSVRNTEAFF. CDR3 coding DNA: TGTGCCTGGAGTGTACGAAACACTGAAGCTTTCTTT.

J is TRBJ2-3 and V is TRBV3-1, with 12 nucleotides matching TRBD2. Germline V gene sequence: CDR1 LGHDT, CDR2 YNNKEL (reference sequence). CDR3 length: 18 amino acids. Trimming removed 0 bases from V and 1 base from J; junction bases left unmatched: 5. The CDR3 loop is CASSQEGLAGGGTDTQYF. CDR3 DNA sequence: TGTGCCAGCAGCCAAGAGGGCCTAGCGGGAGGGGGCACAGATACGCAGTATTTT.

Worth noting for this clonotype: A much bigger clone sits one base away, suggesting this may be a read error. The chain links TRBV6-2 or TRBV6-3 to TRBJ2-7; TRBD1 is a possible D gene (5 bases). CDR1 and CDR2 from the germline V gene are MNHEY and SVGEGT. The V and J ends lost 5 bases and 4 bases respectively, with 15 bases between them. This CDR3 has 14 amino acids. The CDR3 coding sequence is TGTGCCAGCAGTGTTCCATGGGGCATGTACGAGCAGTACTTC. This codes for CASSVPWGMYEQYF.

This clonotype was recorded many times. This sequence joins TRBV2 and TRBJ1-5, with 7 bases aligning to TRBD1. CDR1 and CDR2 (germline): SNHLY, FYNNEI. Trimming at V came to 6 bases and at J to 2 bases, leaving 13 bases not matched to a gene. CDR3 length: 17 residues. The CDR3 loop is CASRRDSTRLGNQPQHF. The CDR3 coding sequence is TGTGCCAGCAGACGGGACAGTACGAGACTTGGCAATCAGCCCCAGCATTTT.

This chain links TRBV6-1 with TRBJ1-1, with TRBD1 as a possible D gene (6 bases). The CDR3 loop spans 14 amino acids. The V gene's germline CDR1 is MNHNS and CDR2 SASEGT. Deletions cut 6 bases from V and 4 bases from J, with 15 bases between. CDR3 sequence: CASSWTDSSTEAFF. The CDR3 coding sequence is TGTGCCAGCAGCTGGACAGACTCGAGCACTGAAGCTTTCTTT.

The sample holds many counts of this clonotype. The chain uses TRBV27 and TRBJ2-7, with 11 nucleotides matching TRBD2. This CDR3 has 16 residues. With V trimmed by 5 bases and J by 2 bases, 8 bases remained unmatched. CDR1 and CDR2 from the germline V gene are MNHEY and SMNVEV (reference sequence). CDR3 nucleotides: TGTGCCAGCAGTGGAAAGGGGACTAGCGGAACCTACGAGCAGTACTTC. It encodes CASSGKGTSGTYEQYF.

This clonotype appeared many times. This chain connects TRBV28 to TRBJ1-1; unclear D gene. The CDR3 consists of 15 residues. Germline CDR1 is MDHEN and CDR2 is SYDVKM. V was clipped by 3 bases and J by 1 base, with 12 bases between them. CDR3 in DNA: TGTGCCAGCAGTTTGGGTGGGTTGGGGAACACTGAAGCTTTCTTT. This codes for CASSLGGLGNTEAFF.

The J gene is TRBJ2-3, the V gene TRBV6-2 or TRBV6-3; a weak D match, TRBD1 (6 bases). Germline CDR1 is MNHEY and CDR2 is SVGEGT. The CDR3 runs to 13 residues. V gave up 5 bases and J gave up 3 bases, with 9 bases separating them. This CDR3 is CASSAGQTDTQYF. In DNA, the CDR3 is TGTGCCAGCAGTGCAGGACAGACAGATACGCAGTATTTT.

This clonotype turned up a few times. The chain combines TRBV25-1 with TRBJ2-7; a possible D gene is TRBD1 (6 bases). Germline V gene sequence: CDR1 MGHDK, CDR2 SYGVNS. The length of the CDR3 is 14 residues. V dropped 1 base and J dropped 4 bases, with 11 bases sitting between them. This CDR3 is CASSESGTLYEQYF. DNA of the CDR3: TGTGCCAGCAGTGAATCCGGGACACTTTACGAGCAGTACTTC.

The chain combines TRBV7-9 with TRBJ2-5; a possible D gene is TRBD1 (6 bases). Germline lookup yields CDR1 SEHNR and CDR2 FQNEAQ (reference sequence). This CDR3 is 16 amino acids long. Trimming cost V 5 bases and J 5 bases, with 21 bases left between them. The CDR3 coding sequence is TGTGCCAGCAGCCCACCCATTCAGGGGATATCGGAGACCCAGTACTTC. Translation: CASSPPIQGISETQYF.